These 22 T cell receptor beta chains were sequenced from one sample in a study of T cell responses to AZD1222 COVID-19 vaccine (dated by TCRdb to the early 2020s). The sample's time point label is to be understood as: about 28 days (+/-7) after the second vaccine dose. The library was built by means of the immunoSEQ multiplex PCR assay. Imported from immuneACCESS, the table was reduced by TCRdb to in-frame sequences with V and J called. These copies leave out some clones; in studies compared against another copy, an unresolved V gene accounts for under half, and the cause of the remainder is not known. The table for this sample lists about 88,000 clones; 85% to 90% of them were counted only once. In total, the top ten clones hold just under 5% of the sample. The sequenced sample was peripheral blood, obtained 28 days after the second AZD1222 dose. These receptors were taken from an adult who received the AZD1222 COVID-19 vaccine.

The chain couples TRBV5-5 to TRBJ1-5; a possible D gene is TRBD1 (5 bases). V was pared by 4 bases and J by 2 bases, with 19 bases between. The CDR3 runs to 17 residues. CDR1 and CDR2 (germline): SGHKS, YYEKEE (reference sequence). The CDR3 coding sequence is TGTGCCAGCAGCGGCCCAGGGAGGGGCCGGGGCAATCAGCCCCAGCATTTT. This sequence encodes CASSGPGRGRGNQPQHF.

V is TRBV5-1 and J is TRBJ2-4, with 12 bases identical to TRBD1. The germline V gene encodes CDR1 SGHRS and CDR2 YFSETQ. There are 18 residues in the CDR3. V lost 6 bases, J lost 0 bases, and 10 bases stayed unmatched. CDR3 region: CASKPGQGAPLAKNIQYF. The CDR3 nucleotides are TGCGCCAGCAAGCCGGGACAGGGGGCACCTCTAGCCAAAAACATTCAGTACTTC.

The V and J genes are TRBV7-6 and TRBJ2-1, with 11 bases matching TRBD1. CDR1 SGHVS and CDR2 FNYEAQ come from the germline V gene. The V gene end was trimmed by 6 bases and the J gene end by 4 bases; junction bases not matched to a gene: 5. This CDR3 is built from 15 residues. The DNA for the CDR3 is TGTGCCAGCAGTCTAGGGGACAGGGGGTACAATGAGCAGTTCTTC. It encodes CASSLGDRGYNEQFF.

As to this clone: This CDR3 is also generated by other DNA sequences in the sample. The chain uses TRBV19 and TRBJ1-1; D not certain. V was pared by 8 bases and J by 0 bases, with 10 bases between. CDR3 length: 13 amino acids. Germline loops: CDR1 LNHDA, CDR2 SQIVND (reference sequence). The CDR3 protein is CASSTDLNTEAFF. CDR3 nucleotides: TGTGCCAGTTCGACTGATTTGAACACTGAAGCTTTCTTT.

This chain joins TRBV4-1 and TRBJ1-1, with D hard to call. The CDR3 sequence is 13 residues long. Germline V gives CDR1 MGHRA, CDR2 YSYEKL. V lost 4 bases, J lost 2 bases, and 8 bases lay in between. CDR3 nucleotides: TGCGCCAGCAGCCCTACGGTTAACACTGAAGCTTTCTTT. Amino acids: CASSPTVNTEAFF.

CDR3 sequence: CASSGNEVSQPQHF. CDR3 in DNA: TGTGCCAGCTCAGGTAACGAGGTCAGTCAGCCCCAGCATTTT. This sequence joins TRBV18 and TRBJ1-5; D is ambiguous. This CDR3 contains 14 residues. V gave up 5 bases and J gave up 6 bases, with 14 bases separating them. The germline V gene encodes CDR1 KGHSH and CDR2 LQKENI. The full variable domain, rest sourced from reference TRBV18 and TRBJ1-5, is NAGVMQNPRHLVRRRGQEARLRCSPMKGHSHVYWYRQLPEEGLKFMVYLQKENIIDESGMPKERFSAEFPKEGPSILRIQQVVRGDSAAYFCASSGNEVSQPQHFGDGTRLSIL.

V usage is TRBV6-5 and J usage is TRBJ1-2, with TRBD1 matching 7 bases. Germline trimming cut 3 bases from V and 3 bases from J; bases unmatched to any gene: 7. The CDR3 is 15 amino acids. CDR1 and CDR2 from the germline V gene are MNHEY and SVGAGI. The CDR3 nucleotides read TGTGCCAGCAGTTATACCGGGACAGCCTACTATGGCTACACCTTC. Translating it yields CASSYTGTAYYGYTF.

The chain links TRBV27 to TRBJ1-1; D gene uncertain. Trimming took 4 bases from V and 4 from J, leaving 16 bases between them. Germline CDR1 and CDR2: MNHEY and SMNVEV (reference sequence). The CDR3 loop spans 15 amino acids. This CDR3 reads CASSSSGRLGTEAFF. CDR3 coding DNA: TGTGCCAGCAGTTCCTCTGGCAGGTTGGGCACTGAAGCTTTCTTT.

In this sample, this clone turned up once. V gene TRBV6-5 combines with J gene TRBJ2-6; no clear D. The germline gives CDR1 MNHEY, CDR2 SVGAGI. The CDR3 spans 13 residues. The germline V and J ends were trimmed by 6 bases and 1 base, with 4 bases remaining between them. CDR3 sequence reads: CASSASGANVLTF. The CDR3, as DNA: TGTGCCAGCAGCGCGTCTGGGGCCAACGTCCTGACTTTC.

This clone was counted a few times. This chain links TRBV10-3 with TRBJ1-2; D unresolved. Trimming left V 2 bases short and J 2 bases short, with 9 bases between. Germline assignment: CDR1 ENHRY and CDR2 SYGVKD. The CDR3 length is 14 residues. Here the CDR3 reads CAISEQDLNYGYTF. The CDR3 DNA reads as TGTGCCATCAGTGAGCAGGATTTGAACTATGGCTACACCTTC.

The chain recombines TRBV6-5 with TRBJ2-2; TRBD2 matches 9 bases. The length of the CDR3 is 15 residues. CDR1 is MNHEY, CDR2 SVGAGI, per germline. V was pared by 6 bases and J by 8 bases, with 10 bases of the junction left unmatched. The CDR3 region has the DNA TGTGCCAGCAGCGGCGCTAGCGGGGACCCTGGGGAGCTGTTTTTT. This encodes CASSGASGDPGELFF.

This rearrangement joins TRBV6-5 to TRBJ2-7; D perhaps matches TRBD2 (6 bases). CDR1 is MNHEY and CDR2 is SVGAGI in the germline V gene. The CDR3 covers 14 residues. The V gene lost 4 bases and the J gene lost 3 bases, with 13 bases spanning the gap. DNA for the CDR3: TGTGCCAGCAGTTCCCCCCGGGGGAACTACGAGCAGTACTTC. The encoded protein is CASSSPRGNYEQYF.

This sequence joins TRBV6-1 and TRBJ1-5; D is ambiguous. Germline CDR1 is MNHNS and CDR2 is SASEGT. V gave up 3 bases and J gave up 1 base, with 4 bases separating them. This CDR3 spans 13 amino acids. CDR3 DNA: TGTGCCAGCAGTGAGCTGAGCAATCAGCCCCAGCATTTT. Its translation is CASSELSNQPQHF.

The J gene is TRBJ1-5, the V gene TRBV5-8; D unclear. CDR1 is SGHTS, CDR2 YDEGEE, per germline. Deletions cut 0 bases from V and 4 bases from J, with 14 bases between. The length of the CDR3 is 16 residues. This chain's CDR3 is CASSLADGSSNQPQHF. The CDR3 DNA reads as TGTGCCAGCAGCTTGGCGGACGGGTCAAGTAATCAGCCCCAGCATTTT.

The chain uses TRBV7-9 and TRBJ1-2; D is undetermined. Trimming removed 4 bases from V and 8 bases from J, with 17 bases in between. Per the germline V gene, CDR1 is SEHNR and CDR2 is FQNEAQ (reference sequence). The CDR3 is made up of 14 amino acids. The CDR3 DNA reads as TGTGCCAGCAGCTCCCAGCTTGGGGTGTTGGGCTACACCTTC. Its translation: CASSSQLGVLGYTF.

This chain links TRBV24-1 with TRBJ2-2; the match to TRBD1 covers 8 bases. This CDR3 region has 15 residues. CDR1 and CDR2 from the germline V gene are KGHDR and SFDVKD. With 4 bases clipped from V and 7 bases from J, the junction kept 7 bases outside the gene matches. Here the CDR3 DNA reads TGTGCCACCAGTGACCCCAGGGGGCAGGACGGGGAGCTGTTTTTT. It translates to CATSDPRGQDGELFF.

The J gene is TRBJ2-7, the V gene TRBV3-1 (or the pseudogene TRBV3-2); the D gene is possibly TRBD1 (6 bases). The germline V gene encodes CDR1 LGHDT and CDR2 YNNKEL (reference sequence). V lost 0 bases and J 2 bases, leaving 17 bases between the germline ends. This CDR3 has 17 amino acids. The CDR3 DNA reads as TGTGCCAGCAGCCAAGATAATTCAGGGGTATCAACCTACGAGCAGTACTTC. Protein: CASSQDNSGVSTYEQYF.

As DNA, the CDR3 is TGTGCCAGCAGTTTGGCCACAGGGGGCTACACTGAAGCTTTCTTT. It encodes CASSLATGGYTEAFF. The gene calls are TRBV27 and TRBJ1-1, with TRBD1 identical over 9 bases. J gave up 3 bases and V 3 bases, and 5 bases lay outside the gene matches. Germline V gene sequence: CDR1 MNHEY, CDR2 SMNVEV (reference sequence). This CDR3 is 15 amino acids long.

The chain is built from TRBV11-2 and TRBJ2-1; TRBD1 is a possible D gene (5 bases). The CDR3 runs to 16 residues. Germline CDR1 SGHAT, CDR2 FQNNGV. Trimming pared 6 bases from V and 0 bases from J, leaving 15 bases between. DNA of the CDR3: TGTGCCAGCAGATACCAGGGTCAGAGCTCCTACAATGAGCAGTTCTTC. Protein sequence: CASRYQGQSSYNEQFF. Full variable domain (rest looked up from reference TRBV11-2 and TRBJ2-1): EAGVAQSPRYKIIEKRQSVAFWCNPISGHATLYWYQQILGQGPKLLIQFQNNGVVDDSQLPKDRFSAERLKGVDSTLKIQPAKLEDSAVYLCASRYQGQSSYNEQFFGPGTRLTVL.

The rearrangement uses TRBV5-1 and TRBJ1-1; D possibly corresponds to TRBD1 (6 bases). The CDR3 spans 14 residues. Germline loops: CDR1 SGHRS, CDR2 YFSETQ. V lost 0 bases to trimming and J lost 3 bases, with 9 bases between them. Here the CDR3 DNA reads TGCGCCAGCAGCTTGGAGGGACAAGACACTGAAGCTTTCTTT. Amino acids: CASSLEGQDTEAFF.

V and J are TRBV2 and TRBJ1-1; weak D call: TRBD1 (5 bases). This CDR3 has 14 amino acids. Looked up from germline, CDR1 is SNHLY and CDR2 is FYNNEI. Trimming pared 6 bases from V and 0 bases from J, leaving 11 bases between. The CDR3 DNA follows: TGTGCCAGCAGCCCGGGACGGATGAACACTGAAGCTTTCTTT. Translating it yields CASSPGRMNTEAFF.

The V call is TRBV11-2, the J call TRBJ1-5; weak D call: TRBD1 (5 bases). This CDR3 contains 14 residues. V was trimmed by 3 bases and J by 4 bases, leaving 10 bases between them. Germline V gene sequence: CDR1 SGHAT, CDR2 FQNNGV. CDR3 amino acids: CASSLGRRNQPQHF. The CDR3 nucleotides are TGTGCCAGCAGCTTGGGACGGAGAAATCAGCCCCAGCATTTT.